This T cell receptor (beta chain) came from a study of blood T cell repertoires in COVID-19. Across the whole study: Spain, Italy and the United States supplied samples that represented acute and convalescent COVID-19.

Participants, about 18 to 90 years old, spanned approximately 25 US areas. Allocation to cohorts depended on clinical history reported by the participants. A COVID-19 case had been met by exposed participants during the 2 weeks before study entry. Deletions cut 3 bases from V and 6 bases from J, with 23 bases between. Germline loops: CDR1 MGHRA, CDR2 YSYEKL. The CDR3 loop spans 18 amino acids. The table came from immunoSEQ multiplex PCR; TCRdb's copy has only in-frame clones and leaves some out. The table has about 250,000 clones, approximately 80% seen once. Input material: PBMCs or T cells enriched from blood (not recorded which). This receptor was identified in a man aged 40-49 years who had been exposed to COVID-19. The rearrangement joins TRBV4-1 to TRBJ1-4; D may be TRBD1 (5 bases). The CDR3 DNA sequence: TGCGCCAGCAGCCATATTGTGGCAGGGATAACGGCGGATGAAAAACTGTTTTTT. This translates into CASSHIVAGITADEKLFF.